A selection of T cell receptor beta chains follows, all from one sample in a study of blood T cells in healthy people across ages. Using its own MiXCR run on the 5' RACE reads, TCRdb lists one record per CDR3 protein. The table lists about 1.1 million distinct CDR3 sequences, around two fifths of them singletons. The sequencing input was blood. Receptors originate from a man aged 18-30 years in good health. CDR3s include the opening cysteine and the closing phenylalanine or tryptophan. The D gene is left open where the match is weak. Clone size is stated in some rows and not others, as once, few, many or a class when expanded.

clone_size d_call j_call v_call cdr3_aa cdr3_nt
NA TRBD2 TRBJ2-1 TRBV20-1 CSARDGSTPGLAGGQFF TGCAGTGCTAGAGATGGTTCTACGCCGGGACTAGCGGGAGGGCAGTTCTTC
NA TRBD1 TRBJ2-1 TRBV29-1 CSVEGQGDEQFF TGCAGCGTTGAAGGACAGGGCGATGAGCAGTTCTTC
NA NA TRBJ1-2 TRBV11-2 CACSLSRTNYGYTF TGTGCCTGCAGCTTGAGCAGAACCAACTATGGCTACACCTTC
NA TRBD2 TRBJ2-3 TRBV5-1 CASSLEVGGDTQYF TGCGCCAGCAGCTTGGAAGTGGGGGGGGATACGCAGTATTTT
many NA TRBJ1-2 TRBV7-2 CASSLDGGFHYGYTF TGTGCCAGCAGCTTAGACGGGGGGTTTCACTATGGCTACACCTTC
many NA TRBJ1-1 TRBV7-9 CASSPGTEAFF TGTGCCAGCAGTCCGGGGACAGAAGCTTTCTTT
few NA TRBJ1-5 TRBV6-2/TRBV6-3 CASRPQGSQPQHF TGTGCCAGCAGGCCACAGGGTTCTCAGCCCCAGCATTTT
NA NA TRBJ2-7 TRBV6-5 CASSYSSSSYEQYF TGTGCCAGCAGTTACTCGTCGTCGTCCTACGAGCAGTACTTC
NA NA TRBJ1-4 TRBV6-1 CASSEAPGISEKLFF TGTGCCAGCAGTGAAGCCCCAGGGATCAGTGAAAAACTGTTTTTT
NA NA TRBJ2-1 TRBV12-3/TRBV12-4 CASRTRRAWSNEQFF TGTGCCAGCAGGACCCGACGGGCATGGAGCAATGAGCAGTTCTTC
few TRBD1 TRBJ2-1 TRBV7-2 CASSYGTGPHNEQFF TGTGCCAGCAGCTACGGGACAGGGCCTCACAATGAGCAGTTCTTC
few NA TRBJ2-1 TRBV7-3 CASGSNYNEQFF TGTGCCAGCGGATCTAACTACAATGAGCAGTTCTTC
many NA TRBJ2-3 TRBV13 CASSLEGQGPRRDTQYF TGTGCCAGCAGCTTAGAAGGGCAGGGACCTCGACGAGATACGCAGTATTTT
NA TRBD1 TRBJ2-1 TRBV5-6 CASGLDGQGSYNEQFF TGTGCCAGCGGCCTGGACGGACAGGGCTCCTACAATGAGCAGTTCTTC
few NA TRBJ1-2 TRBV10-3 CAISVATGSGYGYTF TGTGCCATCAGTGTGGCCACAGGGAGCGGCTATGGCTACACCTTC
once NA TRBJ2-2 TRBV4-3 CASRVDAGRGELFF TGCGCCAGCAGGGTGGACGCGGGCAGAGGGGAGCTGTTTTTT
NA NA TRBJ1-2 TRBV12-3/TRBV12-4 CASGPRYGYTF TGTGCCAGCGGCCCCCGGTATGGCTACACCTTC
NA NA TRBJ1-5 TRBV20-1 CSARDWGAPGDQPQHF TGCAGTGCTAGAGATTGGGGCGCACCGGGAGATCAGCCCCAGCATTTT
few TRBD2 TRBJ2-2 TRBV5-6 CASSSQTSGFTGELFF TGTGCCAGCAGCTCCCAAACTAGCGGATTTACCGGGGAGCTGTTTTTT
NA NA TRBJ1-5 TRBV15 CATSRVTGGDNQPQHF TGTGCCACCAGCAGAGTTACAGGCGGGGACAATCAGCCCCAGCATTTT
few TRBD2 TRBJ2-3 TRBV11-2 CASSLAGAGTDTQYF TGTGCCAGCAGTCTAGCGGGGGCGGGCACAGATACGCAGTATTTT
few NA TRBJ1-1 TRBV12-3/TRBV12-4 CASSSVDSYTTEAFF TGTGCCAGCAGTTCCGTCGACAGCTATACCACTGAAGCTTTCTTT
NA NA TRBJ1-1 TRBV5-1 CASSSRPGAEAFF TGCGCCAGCAGCTCCAGACCCGGGGCTGAAGCTTTCTTT
few NA TRBJ1-4 TRBV9 CASSVGIATNEKLFF TGTGCCAGCAGCGTAGGGATTGCAACTAATGAAAAACTGTTTTTT
NA TRBD1 TRBJ1-6 TRBV4-2 CASSQGDRGSPLHF TGTGCCAGCAGCCAAGGAGACAGGGGTTCACCCCTCCACTTT
few TRBD1 TRBJ2-1 TRBV25-1 CASSGQGIYNEQFF TGTGCCAGCAGTGGACAGGGGATATACAATGAGCAGTTCTTC
NA TRBD1 TRBJ1-2 TRBV12-3/TRBV12-4 CASRSTGAVYGYTF TGTGCCAGCAGATCGACAGGGGCGGTCTATGGCTACACCTTC
many NA TRBJ2-3 TRBV20-1 CSARDWGGTDTQYF TGCAGTGCTAGAGATTGGGGGGGCACAGATACGCAGTATTTT